This TCR beta chain was identified in a study of blood T cell repertoires in COVID-19. Study overall: Specimens from acute and convalescent COVID-19 originated in the United States, Italy and Spain. From T cells, B-cell-depleted T cells, or PBMCs came the material, which was cDNA or gDNA.

The CDR3 spans 14 residues. CDR1 is SGDLS and CDR2 is YYNGEE in the germline V gene. V was pared by 1 base and J by 4 bases, with 11 bases between. Some clones are missing from TCRdb's copy, which holds only in-frame ones; the method was immunoSEQ multiplex PCR. This sample yields about 440,000 clones, of which roughly 91% are seen a single time; roughly 4% belongs to the top ten. This clonotype was obtained from a woman younger than 45 with acute or convalescent COVID-19. This chain joins TRBV9 and TRBJ2-5; D may be TRBD1 (6 bases). The sequenced sample was peripheral blood. The CDR3 coding sequence is TGTGCCAGCAGCGTACAGGGGAGAGGAGAGACCCAGTACTTC. It codes for CASSVQGRGETQYF.